This T cell receptor beta chain comes out of a study of T cells in Graves' hyperthyroidism and ophthalmopathy. What was amplified from RNA transcripts were TCR beta CDR3 regions. HTBI primers drove first-round RT-PCR of the TCR CDR3. MiXCR, run by TCRdb on the multiplex PCR reads, gives a single entry per CDR3 protein. The sample holds 550,000 to 650,000 distinct CDR3 sequences; around 15% are singletons and the top ten take approximately 15%. In its sample, this clonotype was seen many times. Trimming left V 3 bases short and J 3 bases short, with 6 bases between. Germline V gene sequence: CDR1 KGHSH, CDR2 LQKENI. The CDR3 spans 12 residues.

The chain carries TRBV18 and TRBJ2-7; D unclear. The sequencing sample was made of blood. The receptor's source is a woman in her forties with Graves' hyperthyroidism. CDR3 DNA sequence: TGTGCCAGCTCACCGCTCAGCTACGAGCAGTACTTC. It is translated as CASSPLSYEQYF.